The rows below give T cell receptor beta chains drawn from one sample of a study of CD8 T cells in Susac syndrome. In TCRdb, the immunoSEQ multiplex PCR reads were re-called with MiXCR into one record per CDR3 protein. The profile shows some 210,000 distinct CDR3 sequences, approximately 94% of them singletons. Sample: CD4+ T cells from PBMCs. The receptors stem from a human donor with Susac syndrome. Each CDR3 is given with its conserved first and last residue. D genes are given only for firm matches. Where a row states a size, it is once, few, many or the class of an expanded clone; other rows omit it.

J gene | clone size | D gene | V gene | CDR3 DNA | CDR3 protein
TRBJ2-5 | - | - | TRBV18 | TGTGCCAGCTCACCACCCTATTCCCAAGAGACCCAGTACTTC | CASSPPYSQETQYF
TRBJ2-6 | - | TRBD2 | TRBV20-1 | TGCAGTGCCACCCTCGGGGGGGCTGGGGCCAACGTCCTGACTTTC | CSATLGGAGANVLTF
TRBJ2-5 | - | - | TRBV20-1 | TGCAGTGCTAGGGCCCCAGAGACCCAGTACTTC | CSARAPETQYF
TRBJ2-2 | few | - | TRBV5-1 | TGCGCCAGCAGCTTGGGTCAAAACACCGGGGAGCTGTTTTTT | CASSLGQNTGELFF
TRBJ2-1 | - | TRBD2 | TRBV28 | TGTGCCAGCAGTCCGGGACTACCTAACAATGAGCAGTTCTTC | CASSPGLPNNEQFF
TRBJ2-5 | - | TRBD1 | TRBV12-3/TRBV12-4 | TGTGCCAGCAGCATAGCCGGGACAGGGGGCGGGGAGACCCAGTACTTC | CASSIAGTGGGETQYF
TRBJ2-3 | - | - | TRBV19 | TGTGCCAGTAGCCAACCCGGGATTCAGGGTACGCAGTATTTT | CASSQPGIQGTQYF
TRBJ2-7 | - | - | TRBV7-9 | TGTGCCAGCAGCTTAGAGGCAGGGATCTACGAGCAGTACTTC | CASSLEAGIYEQYF
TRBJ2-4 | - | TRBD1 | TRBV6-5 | TGTGCCAGCAGTTCGGGACAGGGAGGACCAGCCAAAAACATTCAGTACTTC | CASSSGQGGPAKNIQYF
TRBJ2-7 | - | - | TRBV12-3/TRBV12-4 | TGTGCCAGCAGTTATAAACCAGCTCCTAGGGACGAGCAGTACTTC | CASSYKPAPRDEQYF
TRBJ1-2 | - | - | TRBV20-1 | TGCAGTGCTAGAGAGGCCGGGGATGGCTACACCTTC | CSAREAGDGYTF
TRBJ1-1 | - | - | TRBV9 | TGTGCCAGCAGCGCACATGTAGACGTTACTGAAGCTTTCTTT | CASSAHVDVTEAFF
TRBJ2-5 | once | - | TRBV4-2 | TGTGCCAGCAGCCAAGATCTCCTAGCAAGAGAGACCCAGTACTTC | CASSQDLLARETQYF
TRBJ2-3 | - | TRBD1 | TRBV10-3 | TGTGCCATCAGTGACCTACAGGGGTTCACAGATACGCAGTATTTT | CAISDLQGFTDTQYF
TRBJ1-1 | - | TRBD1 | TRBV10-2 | TGCGCCAGCAGTGGACAGGGGACCGCGGGCGAAGCTTTCTTT | CASSGQGTAGEAFF
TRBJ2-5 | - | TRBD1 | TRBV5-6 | TGTGCCAGCAGCTCTAGGACAGGGGGATTGAACCAGTACTTC | CASSSRTGGLNQYF
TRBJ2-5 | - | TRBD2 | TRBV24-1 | TGTGCCACCAGTAGTCCAAGGGAGGGAACGCAGACCCAGTACTTC | CATSSPREGTQTQYF